This T cell receptor (beta chain) emerged from a study of shared clonotypes between healthy human individuals. In the case of this clone: What it binds is not known.

Notes on the study in general: In the sorted subsets, rarefaction showed sequencing was incomplete despite large depth.

Clones were read by immunoSEQ multiplex PCR, and TCRdb kept only the in-frame ones, dropping some. The sample has hundreds of thousands of clones, roughly 96% seen once. The length of the CDR3 is 15 residues. Germline V gene lookup returns CDR1 SGHRS and CDR2 YFSETQ. V was pared by 6 bases and J by 4 bases, with 20 bases between. The sequenced sample was memory CD8+ T cells sorted from blood. Subset in this sample: CD45RO+ cells pooled with CCR7-negative TemRA cells. This TCR was sampled from a young man in good health. V gene TRBV5-1 combines with J gene TRBJ2-7; D perhaps matches TRBD1 (5 bases). CDR3 protein: CASNPSAGYRYEQYF. In DNA, the CDR3 is TGCGCCAGCAACCCCTCCGCAGGGTATAGGTACGAGCAGTACTTC. The full variable domain, completed using reference TRBV5-1 and TRBJ2-7, is KAGVTQTPRYLIKTRGQQVTLSCSPISGHRSVSWYQQTPGQGLQFLFEYFSETQRNKGNFPGRFSGRQFSNSRSEMNVSTLELGDSALYLCASNPSAGYRYEQYFGPGTRLTVT.